The 25 T cell receptor beta chains below were found in one sample sequenced in a study of vaccination effects on CD4 cells after COVID-19. Peptide-pool stimulation followed by sequencing identified expanded antigen-specific CD4+ clonotypes in the ViraFEST assay. On roughly day 10 of culture, CD4+ T cells were separated out. Clones were sequenced by immunoSEQ multiplex PCR, and TCRdb holds only the in-frame ones, with some missing. In the table there are approximately 54,000 clones, 80% to 85% of which are singletons. Their antigens remain unidentified. The specimen comprised CD4+ T cells from PBMCs cultured with HCoV-229E spike peptides, sampled before COVID-19 vaccination. These receptors came from a human donor who received a COVID-19 vaccine.

This chain links TRBV10-3 with TRBJ2-5, with a tentative D call TRBD1 (5 bases). This CDR3 spans 14 amino acids. CDR1 and CDR2 from the germline V gene are ENHRY and SYGVKD. The CDR3 loop is CATSLQAAQETQYF. As DNA, the CDR3 is TGTGCAACATCGCTACAGGCCGCCCAAGAGACCCAGTACTTC.

V usage is TRBV5-1 and J usage is TRBJ1-1; D remains unclear. CDR3 size: 13 residues. In germline, CDR1 is SGHRS, CDR2 YFSETQ. The V gene lost 4 bases and the J gene lost 1 base, with 8 bases spanning the gap. The CDR3 bases are TGCGCCAGCAGCCCCCAGACGAACACTGAAGCTTTCTTT. Its translation: CASSPQTNTEAFF.

The chain couples TRBV9 to TRBJ1-2; 8 positions match TRBD1. With V trimmed by 4 bases and J by 4 bases, 3 bases remained unmatched. The CDR3 sequence is 13 residues long. Germline V CDR1 and CDR2: SGDLS, YYNGEE. CDR3: CASSRTGSYGYTF. The CDR3 DNA sequence: TGTGCCAGCAGCCGGACAGGGTCCTATGGCTACACCTTC. Combining the CDR3 with reference TRBV9 and TRBJ1-2 gives the whole variable domain DSGVTQTPKHLITATGQRVTLRCSPRSGDLSVYWYQQSLDQGLQFLIQYYNGEERAKGNILERFSAQQFPDLHSELNLSSLELGDSALYFCASSRTGSYGYTFGSGTRLTVV.

This clone has more than one count but fewer than ten. The gene calls are TRBV7-9 and TRBJ1-2, with D hard to call. Germline V gene data show CDR1 as SEHNR and CDR2 as FQNEAQ (reference sequence). The V and J ends lost 4 bases and 4 bases respectively, with 7 bases between them. This CDR3 has 12 amino acids. In DNA, the CDR3 is TGTGCCAGCAGCTCAACGGGCTATGGCTACACCTTC. It translates to CASSSTGYGYTF.

The rearrangement joins TRBV7-2 to TRBJ1-6; no reliable D call. The CDR3 runs to 12 residues. The V gene's germline CDR1 is SGHTA and CDR2 FQGNSA. The germline V and J ends were trimmed by 3 bases and 7 bases, with 4 bases remaining between them. This chain's CDR3 is CASSFNNSPLHF. The DNA of the CDR3 is TGTGCCAGCAGCTTCAACAATTCACCCCTCCACTTT.

The J gene is TRBJ1-5, the V gene TRBV18, with a possible D match to TRBD1 (6 bases). The CDR3 spans 16 residues. V shed 3 bases and J shed 3 bases, with 15 bases lying between them. Germline assignment: CDR1 KGHSH and CDR2 LQKENI. The CDR3 nucleotides read TGTGCCAGCTCACCTTTCCGGGACATTTACAATCAGCCCCAGCATTTT. Amino acids: CASSPFRDIYNQPQHF.

V and J are TRBV29-1 and TRBJ1-1, with D maybe TRBD1 (6 bases). The CDR3 extends over 14 amino acids. The V gene's germline CDR1 is SQVTM and CDR2 ANQGSEA. V was cut by 7 bases and J by 0 bases, with 15 bases left in between. DNA of the CDR3: TGCAGCGCTCGGCGCGGGGGCATGAACACTGAAGCTTTCTTT. Its protein is CSARRGGMNTEAFF.

The chain combines TRBV24-1 with TRBJ1-4, with 7 bases that match TRBD1. Germline lookup yields CDR1 KGHDR and CDR2 SFDVKD. This CDR3 contains 15 residues. The V segment lost 4 bases and the J segment 4 bases; nucleotides outside the gene matches: 5. CDR3 nucleotide sequence: TGTGCCACCAGTGACCCCGGGACAGATAATGAAAAACTGTTTTTT. Protein: CATSDPGTDNEKLFF.

The rearrangement uses TRBV6-5 and TRBJ2-5; D possibly matches TRBD1 or TRBD2 (5 bases each). The germline CDR1 and CDR2 sequences are MNHEY and SVGAGI. The CDR3 has 15 amino acids. Trimming took 8 bases from V and 3 from J, leaving 19 bases between them. For the CDR3, the DNA is TGTGCCAGCCCGAGGGTCCCAGGGTGGGAAGAGACCCAGTACTTC. Amino acids: CASPRVPGWEETQYF.

J is TRBJ1-1 and V is TRBV7-2; D is possibly TRBD1 (6 bases). The germline V and J ends were trimmed by 5 bases and 1 base, with 11 bases remaining between them. Germline CDR1 SGHTA, CDR2 FQGNSA. The CDR3 consists of 14 residues. The CDR3 coding sequence is TGTGCCAGCAGCGCCCAGGGGTGGAACACTGAAGCTTTCTTT. Encoded protein: CASSAQGWNTEAFF.

The rearrangement uses TRBV2 and TRBJ1-5; 9 bases align to TRBD1. The CDR3 spans 17 residues. With 3 bases clipped from V and 5 bases from J, the junction kept 11 bases outside the gene matches. Looked up from germline, CDR1 is SNHLY and CDR2 is FYNNEI. The DNA for the CDR3 is TGTGCCAGCAGTGACAGGTACCGGGACAGGGTGGATCAGCCCCAGCATTTT. Translating it yields CASSDRYRDRVDQPQHF.

The chain combines TRBV5-1 with TRBJ2-5; 8 nucleotides align to TRBD2. The V segment lost 0 bases and the J segment 5 bases; nucleotides outside the gene matches: 6. The CDR3 loop spans 15 amino acids. Germline V CDR1 and CDR2: SGHRS, YFSETQ. The CDR3 DNA follows: TGCGCCAGCAGCTTGGACGCGGGGGGAGGCGAGACCCAGTACTTC. Translated: CASSLDAGGGETQYF.

The rearrangement uses TRBV5-1 and TRBJ2-1, with D uncertain. CDR1 SGHRS and CDR2 YFSETQ come from the germline V gene. CDR3 length: 13 residues. Trimming pared 0 bases from V and 13 bases from J, leaving 14 bases between. The CDR3 DNA follows: TGCGCCAGCAGCTTGGCCCCCAATGGAGTACAGTTCTTC. Translation gives CASSLAPNGVQFF.

J is TRBJ2-1 and V is TRBV27, with 9 bases identical to TRBD1. With 5 bases clipped from V and 6 bases from J, the junction kept 8 bases outside the gene matches. The CDR3 is 15 residues long. CDR1 is MNHEY and CDR2 is SMNVEV in the germline V gene (reference sequence). Here the CDR3 DNA reads TGTGCCAGCAGTCCCGGGACAGGGCCCCCCAATGAGCAGTTCTTC. Its protein product is CASSPGTGPPNEQFF.

This sequence joins TRBV19 and TRBJ1-1; tentatively, D is TRBD1 (5 bases). CDR1 is LNHDA, CDR2 SQIVND, per germline (reference sequence). This CDR3 contains 14 residues. V was shortened by 5 bases and J by 1 base, with 11 bases between the two germline ends. The CDR3 coding sequence is TGTGCCAGTAGTGCAGGGCGTGGGAACACTGAAGCTTTCTTT. Translated, it gives CASSAGRGNTEAFF.

The gene calls are TRBV7-9 and TRBJ2-2; 7 positions agree with TRBD1. This CDR3 has 16 residues. V was clipped by 4 bases and J by 1 base; unmatched bases: 6. The germline gives CDR1 SEHNR, CDR2 FQNEAQ (reference sequence). For the CDR3, the DNA is TGTGCCAGCAGCTCGGATGGGGACAGGAACACCGGGGAGCTGTTTTTT. This gives the protein CASSSDGDRNTGELFF.

V and J are TRBV7-3 and TRBJ1-1; 8 nucleotides align to TRBD1. V gave up 5 bases and J gave up 5 bases; unmatched junction bases: 4. Looked up from germline, CDR1 is SGHTA and CDR2 is FQGTGA. The CDR3 is 13 amino acids. The CDR3 bases are TGTGCCAGCAGCGTTACAGGGGGGACTGAAGCTTTCTTT. Its translation is CASSVTGGTEAFF.

The gene calls are TRBV2 and TRBJ1-1; 10 bases are shared with TRBD1. This CDR3 has 18 amino acids. Trimming cost V 6 bases and J 1 base; bases outside gene matches: 14. Germline assignment: CDR1 SNHLY and CDR2 FYNNEI. The CDR3 region has the DNA TGTGCCAGCAGCGCAAGGCGGACAGGGGGAATGGAGAACACTGAAGCTTTCTTT. Its protein is CASSARRTGGMENTEAFF.

The V gene is TRBV5-6, the J gene TRBJ1-3, with 8 bases that match TRBD1. The CDR3 length is 16 residues. Trimming cost V 3 bases and J 0 bases; bases outside gene matches: 5. The germline gives CDR1 SGHDT, CDR2 YYEEEE. The CDR3 DNA is TGTGCCAGCAGCTCAGGGGGCACCAACTCTGGAAACACCATATATTTT. It codes for CASSSGGTNSGNTIYF. Variable domain in full (rest from reference TRBV5-6 and TRBJ1-3): DAGVTQSPTHLIKTRGQQVTLRCSPKSGHDTVSWYQQALGQGPQFIFQYYEEEERQRGNFPDRFSGHQFPNYSSELNVNALLLGDSALYLCASSSGGTNSGNTIYFGEGSWLTVV.

V usage is TRBV6-5 and J usage is TRBJ2-5; D call uncertain. Germline CDR1 is MNHEY and CDR2 is SVGAGI. Trimming pared 7 bases from V and 2 bases from J, leaving 11 bases between. The CDR3 has 13 residues. The CDR3 DNA reads as TGTGCCAGCACCAAACCCGGTCAAGAGACCCAGTACTTC. Translating it yields CASTKPGQETQYF.

The CDR3 protein is CASSLARMSSYEQYV. The CDR3 nucleotides are TGTGCCAGCAGCTTGGCGAGGATGAGCTCCTACGAGCAGTACGTC. The gene calls are TRBV5-6 and TRBJ2-7, with D hard to call. The V gene lost 0 bases and the J gene lost 0 bases, with 10 bases spanning the gap. The CDR3 sequence is 15 residues long. Germline loops: CDR1 SGHDT, CDR2 YYEEEE.

The V gene is TRBV5-1, the J gene TRBJ1-3; D not resolved. Per germline, CDR1 SGHRS and CDR2 YFSETQ. This CDR3 comprises 15 residues. With 4 bases removed from V and 3 bases from J, the gap between germline ends came to 14 bases. The CDR3 region is CASSPGAGDGNTIYF. The DNA for the CDR3 is TGCGCCAGCAGCCCCGGCGCAGGAGATGGAAACACCATATATTTT.

The V and J genes are TRBV2 and TRBJ1-3, with D unclear. The CDR3 covers 15 residues. V was shortened by 3 bases and J by 1 base, with 10 bases between the two germline ends. Germline CDR1 reads SNHLY; CDR2 reads FYNNEI. Here the CDR3 DNA reads TGTGCCAGCAGTGAGGACGCAAAATCTGGAAACACCATATATTTT. It translates to CASSEDAKSGNTIYF.

The chain recombines TRBV6-2 or TRBV6-3 with TRBJ2-3, with D perhaps being TRBD1 or TRBD2 (5 bases each). Germline-derived CDR1 and CDR2 are MNHEY and SVGEGT. The V and J ends lost 7 bases and 6 bases respectively, with 20 bases between them. The CDR3 has 15 residues. The CDR3 coding sequence is TGTGCCAGCAACCCCTTAGGGACGGGGCTGGATACGCAGTATTTT. Protein product: CASNPLGTGLDTQYF.

V gene TRBV5-6 combines with J gene TRBJ1-2, with TRBD1 matching 7 bases. This CDR3 spans 14 amino acids. Trimming at V came to 0 bases and at J to 7 bases, leaving 6 bases not matched to a gene. The V gene's germline CDR1 is SGHDT and CDR2 YYEEEE. This CDR3 reads CASSLEQGTRGYTF. The DNA for the CDR3 is TGTGCCAGCAGCTTGGAACAGGGGACCCGTGGCTACACCTTC.